This is a list of T cell receptor beta chains from one sample in a study of beta chain features in type 1 diabetes. Only in-frame clones appear in the TCRdb table, and some are missing; sequencing was by immunoSEQ multiplex PCR. The sample holds some 410,000 clones, approximately 10% seen once. The specimen was naive CD4+ T cells from blood. The origin of the receptors is a young woman in good health. Each CDR3 is given with its conserved first and last residue. A D gene is named only where the DNA matches it firmly. For some rows the clone size is stated as once, few or many, or as a class when expanded; others skip it.

v_call	clone_size	j_call	d_call	cdr3_aa	cdr3_nt
TRBV11-2	-	TRBJ2-1	TRBD2	CASSFDGTSGRRSYNEQFF	TGTGCCAGCAGCTTTGACGGGACTAGCGGGAGGCGCTCCTACAATGAGCAGTTCTTC
TRBV7-9	few	TRBJ2-6	-	CASSSRTYSGANVLTF	TGTGCCAGCAGCTCCAGGACGTACTCTGGGGCCAACGTCCTGACTTTC
TRBV18	-	TRBJ2-5	TRBD1	CASSPVAGQVETQYF	TGTGCCAGCTCACCAGTTGCGGGACAGGTCGAGACCCAGTACTTC
TRBV18	few	TRBJ1-6	-	CASSPYDDSPLHF	TGTGCCAGCTCACCATACGACGATTCACCCCTCCACTTT
TRBV30	-	TRBJ2-7	-	CAWSTAVGYEQYF	TGTGCCTGGAGCACGGCGGTCGGGTACGAGCAGTACTTC
TRBV18	few	TRBJ2-7	-	CASSPGRYEQYF	TGTGCCAGCTCACCAGGTCGCTACGAGCAGTACTTC
TRBV7-2	few	TRBJ2-3	-	CASSLGGFDTQYF	TGTGCCAGCAGCTTAGGGGGGTTCGATACGCAGTATTTT
TRBV29-1	-	TRBJ2-7	TRBD1	CSVGDRTYEQYF	TGCAGCGTTGGGGACAGAACCTACGAGCAGTACTTC
TRBV19	few	TRBJ2-1	TRBD1	CASRSTGTGYNEQFF	TGTGCCAGTAGGTCCACCGGGACAGGGTACAATGAGCAGTTCTTC
TRBV6-5	once	TRBJ1-5	-	CASSSRGRSNQPQHF	TGTGCCAGCAGTTCACGGGGTCGGAGCAATCAGCCCCAGCATTTT
TRBV19	few	TRBJ2-5	-	CASSPTSQGWVETQYF	TGTGCCAGTAGTCCTACCTCGCAGGGATGGGTAGAGACCCAGTACTTC
TRBV5-1	few	TRBJ2-1	-	CASSPLPASDEQFF	TGCGCCAGCAGCCCCCTCCCAGCTTCGGATGAGCAGTTCTTC
TRBV29-1	few	TRBJ2-3	-	CSVERQEYTQYF	TGCAGCGTTGAACGGCAGGAATATACGCAGTATTTT
TRBV23-1	many	TRBJ1-5	-	CASRRNQPQHF	TGCGCCAGCAGGAGGAATCAGCCCCAGCATTTT
TRBV2	few	TRBJ1-4	-	CASSGDNEKLFF	TGTGCCAGCAGTGGAGACAATGAAAAACTGTTTTTT
TRBV9	few	TRBJ2-5	-	CASSPQAGGETQYF	TGTGCCAGCAGCCCCCAGGCTGGGGGGGAGACCCAGTACTTC
TRBV20-1	-	TRBJ2-1	-	CSGQFYNEQFF	TGCAGTGGACAGTTCTACAATGAGCAGTTCTTC
TRBV15	few	TRBJ1-2	-	CATSRGNYGYTF	TGTGCCACCAGCCGAGGGAACTATGGCTACACCTTC
TRBV10-3	-	TRBJ2-5	-	CAISAQETQYF	TGTGCCATCAGTGCACAAGAGACCCAGTACTTC
TRBV7-9	-	TRBJ1-3	TRBD1	CASSFSDRVYGNTIYF	TGTGCCAGCAGCTTCTCAGACAGGGTTTATGGAAACACCATATATTTT
TRBV9	-	TRBJ1-2	-	CASSVAERELQGYTF	TGTGCCAGCAGCGTAGCTGAAAGGGAGCTACAGGGCTACACCTTC
TRBV6-6	few	TRBJ1-1	-	CASTKGQMNTEAFF	TGTGCCAGCACCAAGGGTCAGATGAACACTGAAGCTTTCTTT
TRBV5-1	few	TRBJ2-1	TRBD2	CASSFGTSGINEQFF	TGCGCCAGCAGCTTTGGGACTAGCGGGATCAATGAGCAGTTCTTC
TRBV25-1	-	TRBJ1-1	-	CASRDTSKNTEAFF	TGTGCCAGCAGGGACACATCTAAGAACACTGAAGCTTTCTTT
TRBV7-6	-	TRBJ1-3	-	CASSYTVSGNTIYF	TGTGCCAGCAGCTATACGGTGTCTGGAAACACCATATATTTT
TRBV30	-	TRBJ1-1	-	CAWSKQGIMNTEAFF	TGTGCCTGGAGTAAACAGGGAATTATGAACACTGAAGCTTTCTTT
TRBV6-6	-	TRBJ2-5	-	CASSYQVRETQYF	TGTGCCAGCAGTTATCAGGTGCGAGAGACCCAGTACTTC
TRBV7-9	-	TRBJ2-2	-	CASSDRNSLSGNTGELFF	TGTGCCAGCAGCGACCGGAATTCCCTCTCGGGGAACACCGGGGAGCTGTTTTTT
TRBV5-1	few	TRBJ2-5	-	CASSLRVGGQETQYF	TGCGCCAGCAGCTTGCGAGTGGGGGGTCAAGAGACCCAGTACTTC
TRBV4-3	many	TRBJ2-1	TRBD1	CASSQGLDRDFRVF	TGCGCCAGCAGCCAAGGCTTGGACAGGGACTTTAGGGTCTTC
TRBV10-3	few	TRBJ2-3	TRBD2	CAISALDRLAGRTDTQYF	TGTGCCATCAGCGCGCTCGACCGACTAGCGGGAAGGACAGATACGCAGTATTTT
TRBV25-1	few	TRBJ1-1	-	CASSDDRANTEAFF	TGTGCCAGCAGTGACGACAGAGCGAACACTGAAGCTTTCTTT
TRBV6-5	-	TRBJ2-3	-	CASRDYLTDTQYF	TGTGCCAGCAGGGACTATCTCACAGATACGCAGTATTTT
TRBV29-1	-	TRBJ1-2	-	CSVVMVTSRGGYTF	TGCAGCGTTGTTATGGTGACTTCCCGAGGAGGCTACACCTTC
TRBV29-1	few	TRBJ1-1	-	CSVGRTNTEAFF	TGCAGCGTCGGACGGACTAACACTGAAGCTTTCTTT
TRBV4-1	few	TRBJ2-1	-	CASSQGGLLAYNEQFF	TGCGCCAGCAGCCAAGGGGGACTGTTGGCCTACAATGAGCAGTTCTTC
TRBV7-2	few	TRBJ2-5	TRBD1	CASRQTGVQETQYF	TGTGCCAGCAGGCAGACAGGGGTCCAAGAGACCCAGTACTTC
TRBV4-2	-	TRBJ1-2	TRBD1	CASSQEGQGGYGYTF	TGTGCCAGCAGCCAAGAGGGACAGGGAGGCTATGGCTACACCTTC
TRBV7-9	-	TRBJ2-1	TRBD2	CASSMIGGGPKEQFF	TGTGCCAGCAGCATGATCGGGGGAGGGCCGAAAGAGCAGTTCTTC
TRBV13	-	TRBJ1-3	-	CASGGSGNTIYF	TGTGCCAGCGGTGGATCTGGAAACACCATATATTTT
TRBV2	-	TRBJ1-5	TRBD1	CASTSSGQGYQPQHF	TGTGCCAGCACTTCGTCAGGACAGGGCTATCAGCCCCAGCATTTT
TRBV28	few	TRBJ1-2	-	CASSLPERTGYTF	TGTGCCAGCAGTTTGCCAGAGCGGACTGGCTACACCTTC
TRBV29-1	few	TRBJ2-1	-	CSVVGAAISYNEQFF	TGCAGCGTTGTAGGAGCGGCCATATCCTACAATGAGCAGTTCTTC
TRBV14	few	TRBJ1-2	-	CASSQDTGAGYTF	TGTGCCAGCAGCCAAGATACGGGGGCAGGCTACACCTTC
TRBV28	-	TRBJ1-4	-	CASGGNGPNEKLFF	TGTGCCAGCGGTGGGAACGGCCCTAATGAAAAACTGTTTTTT